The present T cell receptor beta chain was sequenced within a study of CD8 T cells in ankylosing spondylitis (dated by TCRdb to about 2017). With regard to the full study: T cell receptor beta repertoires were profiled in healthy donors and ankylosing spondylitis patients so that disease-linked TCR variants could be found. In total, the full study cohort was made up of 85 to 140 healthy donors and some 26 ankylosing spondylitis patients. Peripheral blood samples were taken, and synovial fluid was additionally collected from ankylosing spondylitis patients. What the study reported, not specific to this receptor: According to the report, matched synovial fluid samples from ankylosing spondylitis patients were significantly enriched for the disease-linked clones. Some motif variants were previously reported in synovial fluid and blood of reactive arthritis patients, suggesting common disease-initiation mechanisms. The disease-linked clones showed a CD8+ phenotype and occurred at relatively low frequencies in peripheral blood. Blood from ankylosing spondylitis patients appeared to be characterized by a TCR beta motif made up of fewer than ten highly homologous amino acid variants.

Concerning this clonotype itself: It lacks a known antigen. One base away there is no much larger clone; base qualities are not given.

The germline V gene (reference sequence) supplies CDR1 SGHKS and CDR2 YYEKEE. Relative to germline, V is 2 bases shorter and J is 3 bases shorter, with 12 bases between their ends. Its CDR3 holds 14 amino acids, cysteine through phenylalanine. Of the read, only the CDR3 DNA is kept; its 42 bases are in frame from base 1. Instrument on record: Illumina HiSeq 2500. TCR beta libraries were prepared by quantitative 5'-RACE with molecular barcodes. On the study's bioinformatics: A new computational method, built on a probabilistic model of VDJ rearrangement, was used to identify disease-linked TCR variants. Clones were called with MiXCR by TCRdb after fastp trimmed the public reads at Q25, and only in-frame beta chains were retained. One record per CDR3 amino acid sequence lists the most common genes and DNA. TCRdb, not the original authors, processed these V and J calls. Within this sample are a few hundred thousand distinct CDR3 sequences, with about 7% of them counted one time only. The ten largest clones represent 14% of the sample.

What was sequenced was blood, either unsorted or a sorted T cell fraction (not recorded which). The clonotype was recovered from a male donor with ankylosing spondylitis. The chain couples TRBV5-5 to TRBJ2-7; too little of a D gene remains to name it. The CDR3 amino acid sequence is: CASSFADGFYEQYF. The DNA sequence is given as TGTGCCAGCAGCTTTGCAGACGGATTCTACGAGCAGTACTTC.